This T cell receptor beta chain was captured in a study of T-cell memory formation after mild COVID-19. Study in general: Clusters of TCRs were largely donor specific. Broader study findings: Clones contracting across day 15 to 85 had a balanced CD4/CD8 profile; later expanding clones leaned CD4+.

Sample barcodes and UMIs were carried by the TCR alpha and TCR beta cDNA libraries that 5'RACE generated with constant-segment primers. A single record per CDR3 protein comes from TCRdb applying MiXCR to the 5' RACE reads. This sample carries a few hundred thousand distinct CDR3 sequences, about 16% of them seen once, and the ten largest clones take 22%. Note on this clonotype: Its specificity is unknown.

Germline CDR1 and CDR2: DFQATT and SNEGSKA (reference sequence). Trimming stripped 3 bases from V and 0 bases from J, with 11 bases between. The CDR3 length is 15 residues. Sequencing was performed on PBMCs or a T cell subset sorted from them (not recorded which). This TCR was recovered from a man younger than 30 who had mild COVID-19 (a few samples of this study predate the infection). Cell type and time point are not known. The genes are TRBV20-1 and TRBJ1-4, with D unresolved. For the CDR3, the DNA is TGCAGTGCTAGCGGTCAGGCCGCAACTAATGAAAAACTGTTTTTT. It specifies CSASGQAATNEKLFF.